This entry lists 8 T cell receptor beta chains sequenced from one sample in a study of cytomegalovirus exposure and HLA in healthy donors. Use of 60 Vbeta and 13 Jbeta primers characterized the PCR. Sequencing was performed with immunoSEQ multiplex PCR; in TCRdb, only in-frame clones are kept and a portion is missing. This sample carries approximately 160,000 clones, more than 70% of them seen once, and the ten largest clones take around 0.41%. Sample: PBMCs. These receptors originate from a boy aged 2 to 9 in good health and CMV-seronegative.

The CDR3 is CASSEPGLARRPDTQYF. The CDR3 DNA sequence: TGTGCCAGCAGTGAACCGGGACTAGCGCGTCGTCCAGATACGCAGTATTTT. The J gene is TRBJ2-3, the V gene TRBV6-1; TRBD2 matches at 10 bases. The CDR3 consists of 17 residues. V was clipped by 2 bases and J by 4 bases; unmatched bases: 9. Germline V gene lookup returns CDR1 MNHNS and CDR2 SASEGT.

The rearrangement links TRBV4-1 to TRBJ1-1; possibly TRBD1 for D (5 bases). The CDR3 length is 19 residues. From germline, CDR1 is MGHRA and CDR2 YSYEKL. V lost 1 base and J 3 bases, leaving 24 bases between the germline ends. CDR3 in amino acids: CASSQVGGGLPGGDTEAFF. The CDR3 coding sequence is TGCGCCAGCAGCCAAGTCGGTGGAGGCCTGCCGGGAGGGGACACTGAAGCTTTCTTT.

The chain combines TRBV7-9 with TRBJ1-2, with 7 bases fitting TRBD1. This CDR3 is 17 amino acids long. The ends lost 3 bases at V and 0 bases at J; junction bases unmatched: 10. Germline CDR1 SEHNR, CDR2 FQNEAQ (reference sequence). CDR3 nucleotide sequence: TGTGCCAGCAGCTTGACCACGACAGGGACTCCTAACTATGGCTACACCTTC. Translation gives CASSLTTTGTPNYGYTF.

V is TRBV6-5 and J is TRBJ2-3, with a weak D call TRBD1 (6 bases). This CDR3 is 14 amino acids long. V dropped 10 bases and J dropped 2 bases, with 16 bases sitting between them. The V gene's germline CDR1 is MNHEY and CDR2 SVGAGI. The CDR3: CANPLTGPTDTQYF. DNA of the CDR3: TGTGCCAACCCTCTTACAGGGCCCACAGATACGCAGTATTTT.

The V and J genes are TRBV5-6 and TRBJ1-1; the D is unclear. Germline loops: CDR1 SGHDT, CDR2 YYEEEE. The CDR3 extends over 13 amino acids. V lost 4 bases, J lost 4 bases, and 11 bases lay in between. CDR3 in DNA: TGTGCCAGCAGCGGTACATGGAGCACTGAAGCTTTCTTT. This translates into CASSGTWSTEAFF.

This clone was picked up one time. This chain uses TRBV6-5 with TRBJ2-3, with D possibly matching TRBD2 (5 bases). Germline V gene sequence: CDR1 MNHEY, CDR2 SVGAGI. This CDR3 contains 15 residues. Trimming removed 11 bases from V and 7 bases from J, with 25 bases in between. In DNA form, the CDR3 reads TGTGCCCCCAAGCGGCGCCCACTCACTAGGAATACGCAGTATTTT. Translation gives CAPKRRPLTRNTQYF.

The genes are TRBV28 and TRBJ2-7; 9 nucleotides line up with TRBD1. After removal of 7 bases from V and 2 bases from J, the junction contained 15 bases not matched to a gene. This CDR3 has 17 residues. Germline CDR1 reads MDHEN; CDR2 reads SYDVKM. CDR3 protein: CASTYTLGQGHTYEQYF. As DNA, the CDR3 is TGTGCCAGCACCTACACCCTAGGACAGGGGCACACCTACGAGCAGTACTTC.

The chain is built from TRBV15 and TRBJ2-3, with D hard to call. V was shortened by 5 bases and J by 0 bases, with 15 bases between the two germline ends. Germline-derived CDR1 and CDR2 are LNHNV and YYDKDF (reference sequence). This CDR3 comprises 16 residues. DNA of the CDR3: TGTGCCACCAGCTTCCGGGTCTTTACCAGCACAGATACGCAGTATTTT. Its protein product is CATSFRVFTSTDTQYF. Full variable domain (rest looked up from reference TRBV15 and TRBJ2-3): DAMVIQNPRYQVTQFGKPVTLSCSQTLNHNVMYWYQQKSSQAPKLLFHYYDKDFNNEADTPDNFQSRRPNTSFCFLDIRSPGLGDTAMYLCATSFRVFTSTDTQYFGPGTRLTVL.